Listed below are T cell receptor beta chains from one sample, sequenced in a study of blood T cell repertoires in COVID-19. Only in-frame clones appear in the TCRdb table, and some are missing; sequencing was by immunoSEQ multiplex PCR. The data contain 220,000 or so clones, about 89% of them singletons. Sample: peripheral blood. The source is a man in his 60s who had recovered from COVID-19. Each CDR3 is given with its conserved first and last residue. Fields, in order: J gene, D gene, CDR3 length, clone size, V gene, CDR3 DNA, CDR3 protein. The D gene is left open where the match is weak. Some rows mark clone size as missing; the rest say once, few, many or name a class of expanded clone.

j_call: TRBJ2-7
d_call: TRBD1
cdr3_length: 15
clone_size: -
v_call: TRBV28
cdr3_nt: TGTGCCAGCAGTTCGCCGGGACAGGGGTCCGGGGAGCAGTACTTC
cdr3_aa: CASSSPGQGSGEQYF

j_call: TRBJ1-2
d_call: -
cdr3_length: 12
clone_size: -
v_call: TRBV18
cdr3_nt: TGTGCCAGCAAATATGGAGTTTATGGCTACACCTTC
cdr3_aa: CASKYGVYGYTF

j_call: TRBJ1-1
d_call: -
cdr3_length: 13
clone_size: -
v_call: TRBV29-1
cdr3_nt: TGCAGCGTGGAACAGGGCCTAAACACTGAAGCTTTCTTT
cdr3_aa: CSVEQGLNTEAFF

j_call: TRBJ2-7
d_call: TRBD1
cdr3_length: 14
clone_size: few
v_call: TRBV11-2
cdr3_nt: TGTGCCAGCAGCTTTGGACAGGGGCTTTACGAGCAGTACTTC
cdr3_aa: CASSFGQGLYEQYF

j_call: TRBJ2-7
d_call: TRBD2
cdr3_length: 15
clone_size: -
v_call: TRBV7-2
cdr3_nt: TGTGCCAGCAGCTTAGGAGCGGGAGTCGTGTACGAGCAGTACTTC
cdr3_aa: CASSLGAGVVYEQYF

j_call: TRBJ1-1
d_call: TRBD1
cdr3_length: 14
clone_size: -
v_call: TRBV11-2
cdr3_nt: TGTGCCAGCAGCTCAGGGGGATTACTGGCGGGAGCTTTCTTT
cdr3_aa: CASSSGGLLAGAFF

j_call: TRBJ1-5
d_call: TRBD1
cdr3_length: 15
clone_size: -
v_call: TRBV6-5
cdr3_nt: TGTGCCAGCAGTTGGGGACAGGGGAACAATCAGCCCCAGCATTTT
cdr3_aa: CASSWGQGNNQPQHF

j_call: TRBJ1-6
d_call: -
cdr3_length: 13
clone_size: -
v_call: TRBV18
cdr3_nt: TGTGCCAGCTCCTGGGGGGAGGGTTCACCCCTCCACTTT
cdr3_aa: CASSWGEGSPLHF

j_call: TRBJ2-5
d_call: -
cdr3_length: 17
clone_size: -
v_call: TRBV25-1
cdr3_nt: TGTGCCAGCAGTCTCACTGGGAGGGGGGGATTTCAAGAGACCCAGTACTTC
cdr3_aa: CASSLTGRGGFQETQYF

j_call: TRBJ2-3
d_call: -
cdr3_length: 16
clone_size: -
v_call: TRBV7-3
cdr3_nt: TGTGCCAGCAGCCCCGCCCAAGGACTAGGGGGAAGTACGCAGTATTTT
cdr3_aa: CASSPAQGLGGSTQYF

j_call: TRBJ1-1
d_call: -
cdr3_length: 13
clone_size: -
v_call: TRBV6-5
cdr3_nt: TGTGCCAGCAGTCCGCGGGGGGGCACTGAAGCTTTCTTT
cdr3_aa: CASSPRGGTEAFF

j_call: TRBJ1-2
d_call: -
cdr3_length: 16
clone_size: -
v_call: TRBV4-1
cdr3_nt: TGCGCCAGCAGCCAAGATCGGGCAGGACAGAACTATGGCTACACCTTC
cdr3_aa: CASSQDRAGQNYGYTF

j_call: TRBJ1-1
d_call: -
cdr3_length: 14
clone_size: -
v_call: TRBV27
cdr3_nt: TGTGCCAGCAGTATCAGGGGACCGAACACTGAAGCTTTCTTT
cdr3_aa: CASSIRGPNTEAFF

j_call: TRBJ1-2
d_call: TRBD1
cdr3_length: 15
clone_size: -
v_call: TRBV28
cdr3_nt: TGTGCCAGCAGCCGACTGGGGACAGCGATTTATGGCTACACCTTC
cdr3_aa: CASSRLGTAIYGYTF

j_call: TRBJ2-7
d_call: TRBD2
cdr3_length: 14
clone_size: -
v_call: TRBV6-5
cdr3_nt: TGTGCCAGCAGTCCAGCGGGAGGCTCCTACGAGCAGTACTTC
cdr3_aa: CASSPAGGSYEQYF

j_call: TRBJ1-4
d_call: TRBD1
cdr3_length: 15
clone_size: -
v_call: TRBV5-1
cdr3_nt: TGCGCCAGCAGCTTAGAGGGACAGGGGGGTGAAAAACTGTTTTTT
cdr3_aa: CASSLEGQGGEKLFF

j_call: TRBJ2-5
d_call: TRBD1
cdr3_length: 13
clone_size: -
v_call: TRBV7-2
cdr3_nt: TGTGCCAGCAGGACAGGGGGCAGAGAGACCCAGTACTTC
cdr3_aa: CASRTGGRETQYF

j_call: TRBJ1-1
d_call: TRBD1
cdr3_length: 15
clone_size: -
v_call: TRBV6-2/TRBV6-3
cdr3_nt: TGTGCCAGCAGTTTTAGGGGGCTCATGAACACTGAAGCTTTCTTT
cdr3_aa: CASSFRGLMNTEAFF

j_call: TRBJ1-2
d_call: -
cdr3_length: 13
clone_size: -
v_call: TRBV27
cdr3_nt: TGTGCCAGCAGAGTGGCAGGAGGATATGGCTACACCTTC
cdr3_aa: CASRVAGGYGYTF

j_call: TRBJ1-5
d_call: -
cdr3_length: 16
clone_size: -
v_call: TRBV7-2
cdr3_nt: TGTGCCAGCAGCTTAGGCAGGGCCAGTCGCAATCAGCCCCAGCATTTT
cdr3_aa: CASSLGRASRNQPQHF

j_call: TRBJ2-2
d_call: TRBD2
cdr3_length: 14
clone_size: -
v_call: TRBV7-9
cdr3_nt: TGTGCCAGCTCGGCTAGCGGGCTTCTCGGGGAGCTGTTTTTT
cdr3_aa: CASSASGLLGELFF

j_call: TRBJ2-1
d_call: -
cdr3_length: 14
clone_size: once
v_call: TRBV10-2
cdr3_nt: TGCGCCAGCAGTCAGGGGCCTCGATACAATGAGCAGTTCTTC
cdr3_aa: CASSQGPRYNEQFF

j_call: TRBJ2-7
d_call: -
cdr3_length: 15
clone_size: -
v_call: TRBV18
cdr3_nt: TGTGCCAGCTCACCACCGAGCCTAGCGCGGAACGAGCAGTACTTC
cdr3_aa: CASSPPSLARNEQYF

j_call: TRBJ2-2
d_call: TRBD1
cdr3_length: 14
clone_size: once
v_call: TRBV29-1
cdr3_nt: TGCAGCGTCGGGGGACAGGCCGACACCGGGGAGCTGTTTTTT
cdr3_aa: CSVGGQADTGELFF

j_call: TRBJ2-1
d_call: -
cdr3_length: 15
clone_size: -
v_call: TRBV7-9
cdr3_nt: TGTGCCAGCAGCGCTCCGAGCAGGAAATACAATGAGCAGTTCTTC
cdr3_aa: CASSAPSRKYNEQFF

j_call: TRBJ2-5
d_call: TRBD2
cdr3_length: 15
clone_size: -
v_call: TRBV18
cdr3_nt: TGTGCCAGCTCACCTGGGACTAGCGGGACCGAGACCCAGTACTTC
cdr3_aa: CASSPGTSGTETQYF

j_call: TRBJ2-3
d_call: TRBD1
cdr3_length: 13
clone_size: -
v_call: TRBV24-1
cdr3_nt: TGTGCCACCAGTGTGAGGGGGCGGGATACGCAGTATTTT
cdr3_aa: CATSVRGRDTQYF

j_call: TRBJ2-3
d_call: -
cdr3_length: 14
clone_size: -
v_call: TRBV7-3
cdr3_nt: TGTGCCAGCAGCTTAGCGGGACTCACAGATACGCAGTATTTT
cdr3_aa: CASSLAGLTDTQYF